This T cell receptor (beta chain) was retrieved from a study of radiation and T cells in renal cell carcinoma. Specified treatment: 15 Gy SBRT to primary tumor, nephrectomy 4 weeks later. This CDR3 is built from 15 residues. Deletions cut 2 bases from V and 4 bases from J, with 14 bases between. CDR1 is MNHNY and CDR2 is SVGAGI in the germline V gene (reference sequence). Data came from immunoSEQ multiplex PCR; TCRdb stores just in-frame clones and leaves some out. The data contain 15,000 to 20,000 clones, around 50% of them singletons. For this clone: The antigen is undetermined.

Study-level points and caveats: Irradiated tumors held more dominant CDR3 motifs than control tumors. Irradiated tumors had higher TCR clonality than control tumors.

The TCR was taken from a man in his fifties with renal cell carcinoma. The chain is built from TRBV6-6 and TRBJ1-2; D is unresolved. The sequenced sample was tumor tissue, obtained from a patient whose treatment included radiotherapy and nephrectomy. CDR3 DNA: TGTGCCAGCAGTTACGCGGACCCTGCCCCCTATGGCTACACCTTC. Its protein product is CASSYADPAPYGYTF.